The 7 T cell receptor beta chains presented below share a single source sample, sequenced in a study of T cells after yellow fever vaccination. TCRdb reprocessed the 5' RACE reads with MiXCR, giving one entry per CDR3 protein. Of 110,000 to 150,000 distinct CDR3 sequences listed, 6.6% are singletons. Material: CD4+ T cells sorted from PBMCs, obtained 10 days after the yellow fever booster vaccination. These receptors were collected from a man between 25 and 39 years old who received the YFV17D yellow fever vaccine.

This clonotype was found many times. The chain links TRBV5-1 to TRBJ2-3; D not certain. CDR1 and CDR2 (germline): SGHRS, YFSETQ. The V gene lost 0 bases and the J gene lost 6 bases, with 8 bases spanning the gap. The CDR3 has 13 amino acids. CDR3 region: CASSLAHADTQYF. In nucleotides, the CDR3 is TGCGCCAGCAGCTTGGCCCATGCGGATACGCAGTATTTT. The full variable domain, completed using reference TRBV5-1 and TRBJ2-3, is KAGVTQTPRYLIKTRGQQVTLSCSPISGHRSVSWYQQTPGQGLQFLFEYFSETQRNKGNFPGRFSGRQFSNSRSEMNVSTLELGDSALYLCASSLAHADTQYFGPGTRLTVL.

This clonotype occurred once. A much larger clone sits a single nucleotide away, making a read error possible. The rearrangement joins TRBV7-2 to TRBJ2-7; D gene uncertain. The CDR3 runs to 10 residues. V dropped 8 bases and J dropped 5 bases, with 7 bases sitting between them. The V gene's germline CDR1 is SGHTA and CDR2 FQGNSA. The CDR3 spells CASPADEQYF. The CDR3 coding sequence is TGTGCCAGCCCGGCGGACGAGCAGTACTTC.

V usage is TRBV3-1 and J usage is TRBJ2-7; no reliable D call. The CDR3 contains 12 residues. CDR1 and CDR2 from the germline V gene are LGHDT and YNNKEL (reference sequence). The germline V and J ends were trimmed by 2 bases and 5 bases, with 7 bases remaining between them. The CDR3 sequence: CASSQPTHEQYF. As DNA, the CDR3 is TGTGCCAGCAGCCAACCCACTCACGAGCAGTACTTC.

In this sample, this clonotype turned up many times. CDR3 nucleotides: TGTGCCAGCAGCTTGGAGGGGGCGAGGGAGACCCAGTACTTC. It is translated as CASSLEGARETQYF. V and J are TRBV5-4 and TRBJ2-5, with 7 bases fitting TRBD1. The germline gives CDR1 SGHNT, CDR2 YYREEE (reference sequence). This CDR3 comprises 14 residues. Trimming at V came to 0 bases and at J to 5 bases, leaving 4 bases not matched to a gene. Variable domain in full (rest from reference TRBV5-4 and TRBJ2-5): ETGVTQSPTHLIKTRGQQVTLRCSSQSGHNTVSWYQQALGQGPQFIFQYYREEENGRGNFPPRFSGLQFPNYSSELNVNALELDDSALYLCASSLEGARETQYFGPGTRLLVL.

This clonotype has at least ten counts. The chain couples TRBV5-1 to TRBJ2-1, with TRBD2 as a possible D gene (6 bases). The V and J ends lost 3 bases and 0 bases respectively, with 10 bases between them. The CDR3 loop spans 15 amino acids. CDR1 and CDR2 (germline): SGHRS, YFSETQ. The CDR3 DNA follows: TGCGCCAGCAGCTCTAGCGCTACCTCCTACAATGAGCAGTTCTTC. Its protein is CASSSSATSYNEQFF.

Concerning this clonotype itself: A much larger clone sits a single nucleotide away, making a read error possible. The chain uses TRBV29-1 and TRBJ2-7; 9 bases line up with TRBD1. From germline, CDR1 is SQVTM and CDR2 ANQGSEA. CDR3 length: 16 residues. The DNA for the CDR3 is TGCATCGTGGGTAAGGACGGGACAGGGAGACGAAACGAGCAGTACTTC. The encoded protein is CIVGKDGTGRRNEQYF.

The table lists this clonotype with many counts. The chain links TRBV7-2 to TRBJ1-1, with D maybe TRBD1 (6 bases). V was pared by 4 bases and J by 10 bases, with 16 bases between. The germline V gene encodes CDR1 SGHTA and CDR2 FQGNSA. CDR3 size: 13 residues. The CDR3 protein is CASSSSPGVGAFF. CDR3 nucleotides: TGTGCCAGCAGCTCGTCCCCAGGGGTGGGAGCTTTCTTT.